These 3 T cell receptor beta chains came from one sample sequenced in a study of shared clonotypes between healthy human individuals. The data were produced by immunoSEQ multiplex PCR, yet TCRdb's version contains in-frame clones alone and is incomplete. The sample lists a few million clones, over 90% occurring once. The sample was naive CD4+ T cells from PBMCs. Subset meaning: CD45RA+ positively selected. These receptors originate from a man aged 18 to 29 in good health. Some clones in this sample may be carry-over from other donors' samples.

The chain couples TRBV6-5 to TRBJ1-5, with 7 bases fitting TRBD1. This CDR3 has 15 residues. V shed 7 bases and J 5 bases; nucleotides not matched to a gene: 11. CDR1 MNHEY and CDR2 SVGAGI come from the germline V gene. Here the CDR3 reads CASNRKGGGYQPQHF. CDR3 nucleotides: TGTGCCAGCAATCGAAAGGGAGGGGGCTATCAGCCCCAGCATTTT.

V is TRBV12-2 and J is TRBJ1-3; TRBD1 is the table's D call and was not checked against the DNA. TRBV12-2 is listed as a pseudogene. The CDR3 totals 13 residues. The CDR3 region is CASRLARVNTIYF. The DNA for the CDR3 is TGTGCAAGTCGCTTAGCCAGGGTTAACACCATATATTTT.

V gene TRBV2 combines with J gene TRBJ1-2; unclear D gene. V lost 6 bases, J lost 2 bases, and 19 bases lay in between. This CDR3 region has 16 residues. From germline, CDR1 is SNHLY and CDR2 FYNNEI. CDR3 DNA: TGTGCCAGCAGCTCCTTGGGCGCCGCGGAGAACTATGGCTACACCTTC. Translated, it gives CASSSLGAAENYGYTF.